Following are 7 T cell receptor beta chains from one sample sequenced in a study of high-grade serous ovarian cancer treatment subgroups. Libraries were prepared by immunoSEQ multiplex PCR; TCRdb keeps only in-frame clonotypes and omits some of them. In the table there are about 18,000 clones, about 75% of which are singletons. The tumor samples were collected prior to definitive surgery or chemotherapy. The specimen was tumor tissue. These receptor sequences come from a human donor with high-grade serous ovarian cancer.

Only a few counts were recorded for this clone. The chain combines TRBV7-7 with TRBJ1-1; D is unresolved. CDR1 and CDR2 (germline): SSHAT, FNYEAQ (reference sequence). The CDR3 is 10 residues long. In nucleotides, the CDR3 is TGTGCTAAGGTAAACACTGAAGCTTTCTTT. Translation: CAKVNTEAFF.

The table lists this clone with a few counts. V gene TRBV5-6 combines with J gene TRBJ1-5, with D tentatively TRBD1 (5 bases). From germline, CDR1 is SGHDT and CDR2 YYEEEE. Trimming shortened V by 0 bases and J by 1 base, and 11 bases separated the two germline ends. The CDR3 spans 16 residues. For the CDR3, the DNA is TGTGCCAGCAGCTTGGGGGGGTACGAAAGCAATCAGCCCCAGCATTTT. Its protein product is CASSLGGYESNQPQHF.

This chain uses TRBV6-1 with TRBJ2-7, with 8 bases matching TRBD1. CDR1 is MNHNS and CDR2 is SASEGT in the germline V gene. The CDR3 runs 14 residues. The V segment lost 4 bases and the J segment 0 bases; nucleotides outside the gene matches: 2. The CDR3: CASSGTGFSYEQYF. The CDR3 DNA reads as TGTGCCAGCAGTGGGACAGGGTTCTCCTACGAGCAGTACTTC.

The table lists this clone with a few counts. CDR3 region: CSVAPGYEQFF. CDR3 in DNA: TGCAGCGTTGCACCAGGGTATGAGCAGTTCTTC. The chain has TRBV29-1 and TRBJ2-1, with D maybe TRBD1 (5 bases). The germline V gene has CDR1 SQVTM and CDR2 ANQGSEA. The CDR3 is 11 residues long. Trimming shortened V by 4 bases and J by 8 bases, and 9 bases separated the two germline ends.

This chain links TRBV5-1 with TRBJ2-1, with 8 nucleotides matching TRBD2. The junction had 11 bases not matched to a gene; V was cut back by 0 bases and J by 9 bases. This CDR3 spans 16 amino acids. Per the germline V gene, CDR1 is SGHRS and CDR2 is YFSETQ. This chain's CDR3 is CASSLDFGLADTEQFF. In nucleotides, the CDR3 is TGCGCCAGCAGCTTGGATTTTGGACTAGCAGACACTGAGCAGTTCTTC.

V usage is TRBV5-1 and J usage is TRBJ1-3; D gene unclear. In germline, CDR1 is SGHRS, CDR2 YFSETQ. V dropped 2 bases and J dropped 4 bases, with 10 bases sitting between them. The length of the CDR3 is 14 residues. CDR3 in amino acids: CASSFGLEGNTIYF. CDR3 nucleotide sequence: TGCGCCAGCAGCTTTGGACTGGAAGGAAACACCATATATTTT.

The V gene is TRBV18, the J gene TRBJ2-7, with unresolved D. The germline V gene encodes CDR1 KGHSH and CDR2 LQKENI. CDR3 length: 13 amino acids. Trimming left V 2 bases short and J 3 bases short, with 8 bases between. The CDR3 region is CASSPGNSYEQYF. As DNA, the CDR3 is TGTGCCAGCTCACCAGGGAACAGCTACGAGCAGTACTTC.